The 29 T cell receptor delta chains below were found in one sample sequenced in a study of gamma-delta T cells after stem cell transplantation. TCRdb ran CATT on the RT-PCR reads. The sample contains under 8,500 delta-chain clones, roughly 25% of which appear only once. The sample comprised gamma-delta T cells. These receptors originate from a human donor. It is not recorded whose cells these are; they may come from a transplant donor.

This clone is deemed medium-sized (0.01 to 0.1%). This CDR3 is also generated by other DNA sequences in the sample. The rearrangement uses TRDV2 and TRDJ3; 13 positions agree with TRDD3. After removal of 3 bases from V and 2 bases from J, the junction contained 12 bases not matched to a gene. CDR3 length: 21 amino acids. Germline V gene sequence: CDR1 GEAIGNYY, CDR2 EKD. The CDR3 nucleotides read TGTGCCTGTGACCCGATACTGGGGGATACGCCCGGCCCCTGGGACACCCGACAGATGTTTTTC. It yields the protein CACDPILGDTPGPWDTRQMFF.

This clone is labeled as medium-sized. This chain uses TRDV2 with TRDJ1, with 10 nucleotides matching TRDD3. The CDR3 is 16 amino acids. The germline CDR1 and CDR2 sequences are GEAIGNYY and EKD. The V and J ends lost 3 bases and 5 bases, in that order; junction bases with no gene match: 11. CDR3 nucleotide sequence: TGTGCCTGTGACGAACTGAACAGGGGGATACGGGATAAACTCATCTTT. Amino acid sequence: CACDELNRGIRDKLIF.

This clone appeared a few times. This rearrangement joins TRDV1 to TRDJ1, with 8 bases lining up with TRDD3. This CDR3 is built from 23 residues. J lost 0 bases, V lost 3 bases, and 27 bases had no gene match. The germline CDR1 and CDR2 sequences are TSWWSYY and QGS. The CDR3 region is CALGDHTRLSPYWGFANTDKLIF. The CDR3 DNA follows: TGTGCTCTTGGGGACCATACCCGCCTTTCCCCGTACTGGGGGTTTGCAAACACCGATAAACTCATCTTT.

This clone is medium-sized (0.01 to 0.1%) within its sample. Other DNA sequences in the sample encode the same CDR3. This chain connects TRDV2 to TRDJ1; 7 bases align to TRDD3. V lost 2 bases, J lost 5 bases, and 10 bases stayed unmatched. Germline V gene data show CDR1 as GEAIGNYY and CDR2 as EKD. The CDR3 has 15 amino acids. The CDR3 DNA follows: TGTGCCTGTGACAATCTGGGGATAGAATTAGATAAACTCATCTTT. Its protein is CACDNLGIELDKLIF.

This clone is deemed large. The sample contains more than one DNA sequence encoding this CDR3. This sequence joins TRDV2 and TRDJ1; either TRDD2 or TRDD3 may fit D (5 bases each). There are 17 residues in the CDR3. Per germline, CDR1 GEAIGNYY and CDR2 EKD. Trimming took off 3 bases at V and 2 bases at J, with 21 bases between the two ends. CDR3 residues: CACDPILPDGVTDKLIF. In DNA form, the CDR3 reads TGTGCCTGTGACCCGATACTTCCCGACGGGGTAACCGATAAACTCATCTTT.

By share, this clone ranks as medium-sized (0.01 to 0.1%). The chain links TRDV2 to TRDJ1; maybe TRDD3 (6 bases). V was cut by 1 base and J by 0 bases, with 17 bases left in between. Germline V gene data show CDR1 as GEAIGNYY and CDR2 as EKD. The CDR3 contains 17 residues. The CDR3 coding sequence is TGTGCCTGTGACACTTTAGATACGGCCCTGTACACCGATAAACTCATCTTT. Its protein product is CACDTLDTALYTDKLIF.

This clone occurred once. This chain joins TRDV1 and TRDJ1; 8 bases fit TRDD3. The CDR3 loop spans 19 amino acids. V dropped 3 bases and J dropped 0; count of bases not matched to a gene: 15. CDR1 is TSWWSYY and CDR2 is QGS in the germline V gene. CDR3 nucleotides: TGTGCTCTTGGGGATCTCCCCCATACTGGGGGTTCGTACACCGATAAACTCATCTTT. Protein sequence: CALGDLPHTGGSYTDKLIF.

V is TRDV2 and J is TRDJ3; 11 positions agree with TRDD3. The CDR3 has 21 residues. The J segment lost 0 bases and the V segment lost 3 bases, leaving 12 bases of the junction unmatched. Germline V gene lookup returns CDR1 GEAIGNYY and CDR2 EKD. The CDR3 loop reads CACDLVLGDMVSSWDTRQMFF. The CDR3 DNA sequence: TGTGCCTGTGACTTGGTACTGGGGGATATGGTCAGCTCCTGGGACACCCGACAGATGTTTTTC.

A remark on this clone: This sequence may be a read error, since a much larger clone differs from it by one base. The sample has other DNA sequences that encode this CDR3 too. The J gene is TRDJ1, the V gene TRDV2; 8 bases match TRDD3. The germline V gene has CDR1 GEAIGNYY and CDR2 EKD. This CDR3 has 16 residues. J lost 0 bases, V lost 6 bases, and 11 bases had no gene match. The CDR3 here is CACSDLLGAYTDKLIF. The CDR3 nucleotides are TGTGCCTGTTCCGACTTACTGGGGGCTTACACCGATAAACTCATCTTT.

V and J are TRDV2 and TRDJ3, with TRDD3 identical over 8 bases. V dropped 3 bases and J dropped 0; count of bases not matched to a gene: 6. The germline V gene encodes CDR1 GEAIGNYY and CDR2 EKD. The CDR3 loop spans 18 amino acids. CDR3 protein: CACDPWGSSSWDTRQMFF. The CDR3 DNA reads TGTGCCTGTGACCCCTGGGGGAGCAGCTCCTGGGACACCCGACAGATGTTTTTC.

The V gene is TRDV2, the J gene TRDJ3; D remains ambiguous. The CDR3 extends over 21 amino acids. V gave up 3 bases and J gave up 4 bases, with 27 bases separating them. Germline V gene data show CDR1 as GEAIGNYY and CDR2 as EKD. The DNA of the CDR3 is TGTGCCTGTGACGGGGTAACTTCGCCGACTCGCTTTTCTTGGGACACCCGACAGATGTTTTTC. The encoded protein is CACDGVTSPTRFSWDTRQMFF.

About this clone itself: A clone one base away is much larger, so this may be a read error. This chain uses TRDV2 with TRDJ1; 13 bases line up with TRDD3. Germline V gives CDR1 GEAIGNYY, CDR2 EKD. The CDR3 is 23 amino acids. This CDR3 reads CACDPLSGVPYWGIRESTDKRIF. CDR3 DNA sequence: TGTGCCTGTGACCCCCTCTCTGGGGTCCCGTACTGGGGGATACGCGAATCCACCGATAAACGCATCTTT.

Points on this clone: TCRdb assigns this DNA the protein of a much larger clone, which departs from its translation at residue 14; this likely reflects a read error, and the protein shown comes from translating the DNA. The rearrangement links TRDV1 to TRDJ1, with D perhaps TRDD2 or TRDD3 (7 bases each). Germline CDR1 TSWWSYY, CDR2 QGS. The CDR3 runs to 24 residues. Trimming pared 0 bases from V and 0 bases from J, leaving 35 bases between. The CDR3: CALGELMLVPTGGMVGSDTDKLIF. The CDR3 bases are TGTGCTCTTGGGGAACTAATGTTAGTTCCTACGGGGGGGATGGTGGGTTCGGACACCGATAAACTCATCTTT.

As concerns this clone: This may be a read error, as it is one base from a much larger clone. The rearrangement joins TRDV2 to TRDJ3, with 8 nucleotides matching TRDD3. Per germline, CDR1 GEAIGNYY and CDR2 EKD. V was clipped by 0 bases and J by 2 bases; unmatched bases: 20. The CDR3 is 23 residues long. Here the CDR3 reads CACDTVRSGTGGHSPWDTRQMFF. CDR3 in DNA: TGTGCCTGTGACACCGTTAGGAGTGGGACTGGGGGTCACAGCCCCTGGGACACCCGACAGATGTTTTTC.

This clone was observed a handful of times. In DNA form, the CDR3 reads TGTGCCTGTGACACGTCCTACTGGGGGATACGGTCGTACACCGATAAACTCATCTTT. Amino acid sequence: CACDTSYWGIRSYTDKLIF. The chain combines TRDV2 with TRDJ1, with 13 bases identical to TRDD3. Germline lookup yields CDR1 GEAIGNYY and CDR2 EKD. V lost 1 base and J lost 0; bases outside the gene matches: 10. The CDR3 totals 19 residues.

By share, this clone counts as medium-sized. V usage is TRDV2 and J usage is TRDJ1; 7 nucleotides match TRDD3. Germline V CDR1 and CDR2: GEAIGNYY, EKD. CDR3 size: 15 residues. With V trimmed by 3 bases and J by 0 bases, 6 bases remained unmatched. This CDR3 reads CACDSMGDYTDKLIF. CDR3 nucleotides: TGTGCCTGTGACTCCATGGGGGACTACACCGATAAACTCATCTTT.

On this clone: It differs at one base from a far larger clone, so likely a read error. Different DNA sequences within this sample yield the same CDR3. The V and J genes are TRDV2 and TRDJ3; TRDD3 matches 11 bases. Germline V gene data show CDR1 as GEAIGNYY and CDR2 as EKD. The CDR3 has 22 residues. V was clipped by 1 base and J by 0 bases; unmatched bases: 13. CDR3 nucleotides: TGTGCCTGTGACACGTGGGGGCTGGGGGATACTCGGCCCTCCTGGGACACCCGACAGATGTTTTTC. It encodes CACDTWGLGDTRPSWDTRQMFF.

This clone occurred a few times. A read error is possible here, since a much larger clone lies one base away. Distinct nucleotide sequences in the sample also encode this CDR3. This chain links TRDV2 with TRDJ1; 13 nucleotides agree with TRDD3. CDR3 size: 17 residues. Germline CDR1 is GEAIGNYY and CDR2 is EKD. Here the CDR3 DNA reads TGTGCCTGCGACATACTGGGGGATACGCCGGGTACCGATAAACTCATCTTT. This translates into CACDILGDTPGTDKLIF.

The V gene is TRDV2, the J gene TRDJ1; 11 bases line up with TRDD3. V gave up 3 bases and J gave up 4 bases; unmatched junction bases: 21. This CDR3 is 20 amino acids long. Per the germline V gene, CDR1 is GEAIGNYY and CDR2 is EKD. The CDR3 reads CACDGIRTPFPGGYFDKLIF. CDR3 DNA: TGTGCCTGTGACGGGATTAGGACTCCCTTCCCTGGGGGATACTTCGATAAACTCATCTTT.

This clone counts as medium-sized (0.01 to 0.1%). This chain joins TRDV2 and TRDJ1; TRDD3 matches at 8 bases. The CDR3 extends over 17 amino acids. CDR1 GEAIGNYY and CDR2 EKD come from the germline V gene. V was pared by 3 bases and J by 7 bases, with 18 bases of the junction left unmatched. CDR3: CACDPALLAGGRTKLIF. The CDR3 DNA is TGTGCCTGTGACCCTGCACTACTAGCTGGGGGACGAACTAAACTCATCTTT.

This clone was detected only a few times. The sample has other DNA sequences that encode this CDR3 too. CDR3 sequence (DNA): TGTGCCTGTGACACCCTACTGGGGGCCTACACCGATAAACTCATCTTT. Translating gives CACDTLLGAYTDKLIF. V gene TRDV2 combines with J gene TRDJ1; 8 bases map to TRDD3. The CDR3 has 16 amino acids. Germline values: CDR1 GEAIGNYY, CDR2 EKD. The V and J ends lost 0 bases and 0 bases, in that order; junction bases with no gene match: 5.

This clone was observed a few times. The chain links TRDV2 to TRDJ1; 13 bases are shared with TRDD3. CDR3 length equals 21 residues. V lost 3 bases, J lost 1 base, and 19 bases stayed unmatched. CDR1 is GEAIGNYY, CDR2 EKD, per germline. CDR3 coding DNA: TGTGCCTGTGACTTCGTACTGGGGGATACGCGCCATCCCCCTTCCACCGATAAACTCATCTTT. Translated, it gives CACDFVLGDTRHPPSTDKLIF.

The chain recombines TRDV3 with TRDJ1; no clear D gene. Germline-derived CDR1 and CDR2 are TVYSNPD and GDNSRS (reference sequence). The CDR3 sequence is 16 residues long. Between the trimmed V and J ends, which lost 4 bases and 2 bases, there was a span of 23 bases. CDR3 residues: CACKRPLGSLTDKLIF. The DNA of the CDR3 is TGTGCCTGTAAACGACCCCTAGGGTCCCTGACCGATAAACTCATCTTT.

Note on this clone: Within the sample, other DNA sequences also encode this same CDR3. The V and J genes are TRDV1 and TRDJ1; TRDD3 is a possible D gene (6 bases). The germline CDR1 and CDR2 sequences are TSWWSYY and QGS. CDR3 length: 16 amino acids. Trimming removed 5 bases at V and 0 bases at J, with 16 bases between. In DNA form, the CDR3 reads TGTGCTCTTGGGTTTAAATGGGGATCAAACACCGATAAACTCATCTTT. Amino acids: CALGFKWGSNTDKLIF.

This clone turned up a few times. This chain uses TRDV2 with TRDJ3, with 9 bases lining up with TRDD3. Trimming took 1 base from V and 0 from J; bases not matched to a gene: 9. Germline assignment: CDR1 GEAIGNYY and CDR2 EKD. This CDR3 region has 20 residues. In DNA, the CDR3 is TGTGCCTGTGACACTGGGGGATATGGGCGCCGCTCCTGGGACACCCGACAGATGTTTTTC. Amino acids: CACDTGGYGRRSWDTRQMFF.

This clone appeared a few times. The genes are TRDV1 and TRDJ1, with 8 bases fitting TRDD3. Germline CDR1 TSWWSYY, CDR2 QGS. The CDR3 sequence is 13 residues long. V gave up 7 bases and J gave up 7 bases; unmatched junction bases: 8. CDR3 protein: CALVGGIKLKLIF. In DNA form, the CDR3 reads TGTGCTCTTGTAGGGGGGATAAAACTTAAACTCATCTTT.

A remark on this clone: A far larger clone is off by one base, so a read error is likely. This sequence joins TRDV2 and TRDJ1, with a tentative D call TRDD3 (5 bases). Germline CDR1 reads GEAIGNYY; CDR2 reads EKD. V was trimmed by 3 bases and J by 2 bases, leaving 45 bases between them. CDR3 length: 25 residues. This CDR3 reads CACDSLVGPSGVEGGVRSGTDKLIF. CDR3 nucleotides: TGTGCCTGTGACTCCCTTGTCGGTCCGTCCGGAGTAGAGGGGGGGGTACGCAGCGGGACCGATAAACTCATCTTT.

This clone appeared a few times. This sequence joins TRDV2 and TRDJ1; D is uncertain. The CDR3 is 15 residues long. Trimming took off 0 bases at V and 2 bases at J, with 12 bases between the two ends. CDR1 GEAIGNYY and CDR2 EKD come from the germline V gene. The CDR3 sequence is CACDTVSPGTDKLIF. CDR3 bases: TGTGCCTGTGACACCGTTTCCCCGGGGACCGATAAACTCATCTTT.

V gene TRDV1 combines with J gene TRDJ1, with 9 bases matching TRDD3. Germline V CDR1 and CDR2: TSWWSYY, QGS. The J segment lost 0 bases and the V segment lost 5 bases, leaving 19 bases of the junction unmatched. The CDR3 loop spans 20 amino acids. The CDR3 loop is CALGLSSGTGGPRYTDKLIF. CDR3 nucleotides: TGTGCTCTTGGGCTTTCATCAGGAACTGGGGGACCGAGGTACACCGATAAACTCATCTTT.